These T cell receptor beta chains were read from a single sample in a study of T cell changes during pregnancy in multiple sclerosis. The protocol was immunoSEQ multiplex PCR, while the TCRdb copy is restricted to in-frame clones and leaves out a portion. The sample lists about 38,000 clones, about 87% occurring once. The starting material was CD4+ T cells from peripheral blood mononuclear cells, obtained before pregnancy. The receptors come from a female donor with multiple sclerosis, enrolled in a pregnancy study. Each CDR3 is given with its conserved first and last residue. D genes are given only for firm matches. The listing skips clone size in some rows; elsewhere it reads once, few, many or a size class.

j_gene | abundance | d_gene | v_gene | CDR3nt | CDR3aa
TRBJ2-2 | NA | NA | TRBV7-6 | TGTGCCGGGGGGTACCGGGGCACCGGGGAGCTGTTTTTT | CAGGYRGTGELFF
TRBJ2-1 | NA | TRBD2 | TRBV7-9 | TGTGCCAGCAGCTTAGTGGGCGGGGGGACTGAGCAGTTCTTC | CASSLVGGGTEQFF
TRBJ1-5 | once | TRBD1 | TRBV28 | TGTGCCAGCAGGCACAGGGGGATGGATCAGCCCCAGCATTTT | CASRHRGMDQPQHF
TRBJ1-5 | NA | TRBD1 | TRBV6-6 | TGTGCCAGCAGGGCACTGGACAGGGGGCAGCCCCAGCATTTT | CASRALDRGQPQHF
TRBJ2-7 | once | TRBD1 | TRBV11-2 | TGTGCCAGCAGCCCACAACAGGGGCTGGGATTTTACGAGCAGTACTTC | CASSPQQGLGFYEQYF
TRBJ2-3 | NA | TRBD1 | TRBV2 | TGTGCCAGCAGGGGGGCGACAGGGTCAGCAGATACGCAGTATTTT | CASRGATGSADTQYF
TRBJ1-4 | NA | NA | TRBV2 | TGTGCCAGCAGTGCTACAGGGAATCGGGAAAAACTGTTTTTT | CASSATGNREKLFF
TRBJ2-3 | once | TRBD2 | TRBV7-9 | TGTGCCAGCAGCTCCTACGGGACTAGCGGGGGGACATACACAGATACGCAGTATTTT | CASSSYGTSGGTYTDTQYF
TRBJ1-6 | NA | TRBD1 | TRBV2 | TGTGCCAGCAGTGAAGGGGACAGGGATAATTCACCCCTCCACTTT | CASSEGDRDNSPLHF
TRBJ1-3 | NA | TRBD1 | TRBV28 | TGTGCCAGCAGTTTCCCCTCCTCGCCAGGGGGCCCTCTCTCTGGAAACACCATATATTTT | CASSFPSSPGGPLSGNTIYF
TRBJ1-2 | NA | TRBD1 | TRBV10-3 | TGTGCCATCAGTGACGCAATCTCCGTAGGGGGCGATGGCTACACCTTC | CAISDAISVGGDGYTF
TRBJ1-2 | NA | NA | TRBV7-9 | TGTGCCAGCAGCTTAACGGGGAACGGCTACACCTTC | CASSLTGNGYTF
TRBJ2-7 | NA | NA | TRBV6-5 | TGTGCCAGTGGGCGGGGAAGCGGAGGCTACGAGCAGTACTTC | CASGRGSGGYEQYF
TRBJ1-5 | NA | TRBD1 | TRBV19 | TGTGCCAGTAGCCGACAGGGGTCAAGGGATCAGCCCCAGCATTTT | CASSRQGSRDQPQHF
TRBJ1-5 | NA | NA | TRBV6-1 | TGTGCCAGCACGACAGTTAGCAATCAGCCCCAGCATTTT | CASTTVSNQPQHF
TRBJ1-4 | NA | TRBD1 | TRBV5-6 | TGTGCCAGCAGCTCCACCGGGACAGGGGTTGAAAAACTGTTTTTT | CASSSTGTGVEKLFF
TRBJ2-2 | NA | TRBD1 | TRBV9 | TGTGCCAGCAGCGTAGCGGGACAGGGAGGGACCGGGGAGCTGTTTTTT | CASSVAGQGGTGELFF
TRBJ2-5 | NA | TRBD2 | TRBV5-4 | TGTGCCAGCAGCCGGATGGCGGGGGGGCCGGGGGAGACCCAGTACTTC | CASSRMAGGPGETQYF
TRBJ2-5 | NA | TRBD2 | TRBV7-9 | TGTGCCAGCAGCTTAGCGGGGACTAGTCAACAAGAGACCCAGTACTTC | CASSLAGTSQQETQYF
TRBJ2-5 | NA | NA | TRBV7-3 | TGTGCCAGCAGCTTAGGGATAAACAGGGTTGAGGAGACCCAGTACTTC | CASSLGINRVEETQYF
TRBJ1-4 | NA | NA | TRBV7-9 | NA | CASSFGSGGGEKLFF
TRBJ1-1 | NA | TRBD1 | TRBV29-1 | TGCAGCGTGAACAGGGGGAAAACCCCTGAGGACACTGAAGCTTTCTTT | CSVNRGKTPEDTEAFF
TRBJ1-5 | NA | NA | TRBV18 | TGTGCCAGCTCGCTTACAGGTTCCGATCAGCCCCAGCATTTT | CASSLTGSDQPQHF
TRBJ1-2 | few | TRBD1 | TRBV7-9 | TGTGCCAGCAGCCTGGGACAGAACTATGGCTACACCTTC | CASSLGQNYGYTF
TRBJ2-3 | NA | NA | TRBV6-5 | TGTGCCAGCAGTTACGCCAGGTGGACAGATACGCAGTATTTT | CASSYARWTDTQYF
TRBJ1-2 | NA | TRBD1 | TRBV5-4 | TGTGCCAGCAGCTTGTATGACAGGGCCGTCTATGGCTACACCTTC | CASSLYDRAVYGYTF
TRBJ1-2 | NA | NA | TRBV4-3 | TGCGCCAGCAGCCAAGATGGCGGTAGAGCTAACTATGGCTACACCTTC | CASSQDGGRANYGYTF
TRBJ1-6 | NA | NA | TRBV9 | TGTGCCAGCAGCCCAGGCCAGCACTCCTATAATTCACCCCTCCACTTT | CASSPGQHSYNSPLHF
TRBJ2-3 | NA | NA | TRBV7-7 | TGTGCTAGCAGCCTTCGGAGGGGGGGGCTTGATACGCAGTATTTT | CASSLRRGGLDTQYF
TRBJ2-1 | NA | NA | TRBV29-1 | TGCAGCGTTGTTTACAGCCAAAGATACAATGAGCAGTTCTTC | CSVVYSQRYNEQFF
TRBJ1-2 | NA | TRBD1 | TRBV6-6 | TGTGCCAGCATTCGACAGGGTATCGGCTACACCTTC | CASIRQGIGYTF
TRBJ1-1 | NA | NA | TRBV7-9 | TGTGCCAGCTTCAGGGGAAGGGGGAACACTGAAGCTTTCTTT | CASFRGRGNTEAFF
TRBJ1-4 | NA | NA | TRBV30 | TGTGCCTGGAGTGCAATCCCTGAAAAACTGTTTTTT | CAWSAIPEKLFF
TRBJ2-3 | NA | NA | TRBV4-3 | TGCGCCAGCAGCCCACTAAAGGGGCCCACAGATACGCAGTATTTT | CASSPLKGPTDTQYF
TRBJ1-2 | NA | NA | TRBV11-2 | TGTGCCAGCAGCTTACCCGGGACAAACTATGGCTACACCTTC | CASSLPGTNYGYTF
TRBJ2-7 | NA | NA | TRBV5-1 | TGCGCCAGCAGCGGGTCGGGACTGCGCTCCTACGAGCAGTACTTC | CASSGSGLRSYEQYF
TRBJ2-6 | NA | TRBD1 | TRBV5-6 | TGTGCCAGCAGCCCGGGGACAGGGGGAAGCTCTGGGGCCAACGTCCTGACTTTC | CASSPGTGGSSGANVLTF
TRBJ2-5 | NA | NA | TRBV7-3 | TGTGCCAGCAGCCGGGAGATACAAGAGACCCAGTACTTC | CASSREIQETQYF
TRBJ1-2 | NA | TRBD1 | TRBV5-5 | TGTGCCAGCAGCCCAGGGGGGCAGGCCTATGGCTACACCTTC | CASSPGGQAYGYTF
TRBJ1-6 | NA | NA | TRBV5-1 | TGCGCCAGCAGCTTGATAGTGGCGGGCGGTAATTCACCCCTCCACTTT | CASSLIVAGGNSPLHF
TRBJ2-5 | NA | TRBD2 | TRBV19 | TGTGCCAGTAGTGAGGGGGCTAGCGGGGGGGCTGGCGGGGAGACCCAGTACTTC | CASSEGASGGAGGETQYF
TRBJ1-4 | few | TRBD1 | TRBV5-1 | TGCGCCAGTAGACAGGGGGCAGAAGAAAAACTGTTTTTT | CASRQGAEEKLFF
TRBJ1-1 | NA | NA | TRBV6-1 | TGTGCCAGCAAAAGAACTCTTGACACTGAAGCTTTCTTT | CASKRTLDTEAFF
TRBJ1-4 | NA | NA | TRBV19 | TGTGCCAGTAGTATTCGGCGGGGAGATGAAAAACTGTTTTTT | CASSIRRGDEKLFF
TRBJ1-1 | NA | TRBD1 | TRBV6-6 | TGTGCCAGCAGGCACCTCAGGACAGGCCTGAACACTGAAGCTTTCTTT | CASRHLRTGLNTEAFF
TRBJ1-2 | NA | NA | TRBV18 | TGTGCCAGCTCACCAGACAGAGAATACTATGGCTACACCTTC | CASSPDREYYGYTF